Listed below are T cell receptor beta chains from one sample, sequenced in a study of OX40 agonist ivuxolimab in advanced cancers. Sequenced by immunoSEQ multiplex PCR; TCRdb stores in-frame clones only, minus some. Among about 29,000 clones listed, around 86% were seen once. Sequenced material: CD4+ or CD8+ T cells sorted from blood, taken in a trial of the OX40 agonist ivuxolimab. These receptor sequences come from an adult with an advanced solid tumor such as melanoma, head and neck, liver or kidney cancer. Both conserved end residues are part of each CDR3. D genes are given only for firm matches. A clone size is listed for some rows: how often the clone was seen (once, few, many), or a class if it is expanded.

v_gene: TRBV5-1; j_gene: TRBJ2-3; d_gene: TRBD2; abundance: .; CDR3aa: CASSLGQRGPRDTQYF; CDR3nt: TGCGCCAGCAGCTTGGGGCAGCGGGGTCCCCGGGATACGCAGTATTTT
v_gene: TRBV20-1; j_gene: TRBJ2-4; d_gene: .; abundance: .; CDR3aa: CSARVQGFQYF; CDR3nt: TGCAGTGCTAGAGTACAGGGTTTTCAGTACTTC
v_gene: TRBV5-1; j_gene: TRBJ2-5; d_gene: TRBD1; abundance: .; CDR3aa: CASSLVGQGSGETQYF; CDR3nt: TGCGCCAGCAGCTTGGTGGGACAGGGGTCGGGAGAGACCCAGTACTTC
v_gene: TRBV28; j_gene: TRBJ2-3; d_gene: .; abundance: .; CDR3aa: CASSFGGTDTQYF; CDR3nt: TGTGCCAGCAGTTTCGGCGGCACAGATACGCAGTATTTT
v_gene: TRBV28; j_gene: TRBJ2-1; d_gene: TRBD2; abundance: few; CDR3aa: CASSLFPSGAYNEQFF; CDR3nt: TGTGCCAGCAGTTTGTTCCCCAGCGGGGCCTACAATGAGCAGTTCTTC
v_gene: TRBV27; j_gene: TRBJ2-7; d_gene: .; abundance: .; CDR3aa: CASSLSGPPYEQYF; CDR3nt: TGTGCCAGCAGTTTATCGGGGCCCCCCTACGAGCAGTACTTC
v_gene: TRBV5-1; j_gene: TRBJ2-1; d_gene: .; abundance: .; CDR3aa: CASSLARRYNEQFF; CDR3nt: TGCGCCAGCAGCTTGGCCCGGAGATACAATGAGCAGTTCTTC
v_gene: TRBV28; j_gene: TRBJ2-2; d_gene: TRBD1; abundance: medium-sized; CDR3aa: CASSLGQGEAGELFF; CDR3nt: TGTGCCAGCAGCTTGGGACAGGGTGAAGCCGGGGAGCTGTTTTTT
v_gene: TRBV4-1; j_gene: TRBJ1-2; d_gene: .; abundance: .; CDR3aa: CASSQIDGSYGYTF; CDR3nt: TGCGCCAGCAGCCAAATAGACGGGTCCTATGGCTACACCTTC
v_gene: TRBV6-1; j_gene: TRBJ2-2; d_gene: TRBD2; abundance: few; CDR3aa: CASSPGLDNTGELFF; CDR3nt: TGTGCCAGCAGCCCGGGACTAGATAACACCGGGGAGCTGTTTTTT
v_gene: TRBV27; j_gene: TRBJ2-1; d_gene: TRBD2; abundance: .; CDR3aa: CASRSSGGRNEQFF; CDR3nt: TGTGCCAGCAGATCTTCGGGGGGTCGGAATGAGCAGTTCTTC
v_gene: TRBV7-6; j_gene: TRBJ1-5; d_gene: TRBD1; abundance: few; CDR3aa: CASSLSGGQPQHF; CDR3nt: TGTGCCAGCAGTCTATCAGGGGGCCAGCCCCAGCATTTT
v_gene: TRBV11-2; j_gene: TRBJ2-7; d_gene: .; abundance: .; CDR3aa: CASRPRGAGGEQYF; CDR3nt: TGTGCCAGCAGGCCGAGGGGAGCCGGAGGCGAGCAGTACTTC
v_gene: TRBV7-6; j_gene: TRBJ2-3; d_gene: .; abundance: .; CDR3aa: CASSLRGGTDTQYF; CDR3nt: TGTGCCAGCAGCTTAAGGGGCGGCACAGATACGCAGTATTTT
v_gene: TRBV27; j_gene: TRBJ2-5; d_gene: TRBD2; abundance: once; CDR3aa: CASSQPGLEETQYF; CDR3nt: TGTGCCAGCAGTCAGCCGGGACTAGAAGAGACCCAGTACTTC
v_gene: TRBV7-8; j_gene: TRBJ2-3; d_gene: .; abundance: .; CDR3aa: CASSSGTNTDTQYF; CDR3nt: TGTGCCAGCAGCTCCGGGACAAACACAGATACGCAGTATTTT
v_gene: TRBV4-1; j_gene: TRBJ2-7; d_gene: .; abundance: .; CDR3aa: CASSQEGGEQYF; CDR3nt: TGCGCCAGCAGCCAAGAGGGTGGCGAGCAGTACTTC
v_gene: TRBV18; j_gene: TRBJ1-4; d_gene: .; abundance: .; CDR3aa: CASSPTRGATNEKLFF; CDR3nt: TGTGCCAGCTCACCGACGCGGGGCGCAACTAATGAAAAACTGTTTTTT
v_gene: TRBV29-1; j_gene: TRBJ2-1; d_gene: TRBD1; abundance: .; CDR3aa: CSSGQGQYNEQFF; CDR3nt: TGCAGCTCCGGACAGGGGCAGTACAATGAGCAGTTCTTC
v_gene: TRBV6-5; j_gene: TRBJ2-2; d_gene: TRBD2; abundance: .; CDR3aa: CASSYPSGANTGELFF; CDR3nt: TGTGCCAGCAGTTACCCGAGCGGGGCGAACACCGGGGAGCTGTTTTTT
v_gene: TRBV28; j_gene: TRBJ1-5; d_gene: .; abundance: once; CDR3aa: CASSFKGLGGQPQHF; CDR3nt: TGTGCCAGCAGTTTCAAGGGGCTAGGAGGACAGCCCCAGCATTTT
v_gene: TRBV5-5; j_gene: TRBJ2-7; d_gene: TRBD1; abundance: .; CDR3aa: CASSWGDRGPYEQYF; CDR3nt: TGTGCCAGCAGCTGGGGCGACAGGGGGCCCTACGAGCAGTACTTC
v_gene: TRBV28; j_gene: TRBJ1-4; d_gene: .; abundance: once; CDR3aa: CASSLVRLPNEKLFF; CDR3nt: TGTGCCAGCAGTTTAGTCCGCCTCCCAAATGAAAAACTGTTTTTT
v_gene: TRBV28; j_gene: TRBJ1-5; d_gene: TRBD1; abundance: .; CDR3aa: CASSRDTGGSQPQHF; CDR3nt: TGTGCCAGCAGCCGCGATACAGGGGGCAGTCAGCCCCAGCATTTT
v_gene: TRBV27; j_gene: TRBJ2-2; d_gene: TRBD1; abundance: .; CDR3aa: CASSFITGALTGELFF; CDR3nt: TGTGCCAGCAGTTTCATCACAGGGGCCTTAACCGGGGAGCTGTTTTTT
v_gene: TRBV2; j_gene: TRBJ2-5; d_gene: .; abundance: few; CDR3aa: CASSEAVGEETQYF; CDR3nt: TGTGCCAGCAGTGAAGCGGTAGGGGAAGAGACCCAGTACTTC
v_gene: TRBV27; j_gene: TRBJ1-4; d_gene: .; abundance: once; CDR3aa: CASSILPPREKLFF; CDR3nt: TGTGCCAGCAGTATCCTGCCACCACGGGAAAAACTGTTTTTT
v_gene: TRBV7-6; j_gene: TRBJ2-5; d_gene: .; abundance: .; CDR3aa: CASKGDPPETQYF; CDR3nt: TGTGCCAGCAAGGGGGACCCCCCGGAGACCCAGTACTTC
v_gene: TRBV27; j_gene: TRBJ2-1; d_gene: .; abundance: .; CDR3aa: CASSIVGTTTEQFF; CDR3nt: TGTGCCAGCAGTATTGTGGGGACGACAACTGAGCAGTTCTTC
v_gene: TRBV19; j_gene: TRBJ2-4; d_gene: .; abundance: .; CDR3aa: CASRDPLTKNIQYF; CDR3nt: TGTGCCAGCCGGGACCCACTCACCAAAAACATTCAGTACTTC
v_gene: TRBV6-5; j_gene: TRBJ1-1; d_gene: .; abundance: .; CDR3aa: CASSYSKSVTEAFF; CDR3nt: TGTGCCAGCAGTTACTCGAAATCGGTCACTGAAGCTTTCTTT